This is a list of T cell receptor beta chains from one sample in a study of siplizumab effects on memory and regulatory T cells. Assay: immunoSEQ multiplex PCR; the TCRdb copy retains only in-frame clones and omits some. The sample includes some 100,000 clones, 91% seen only once; the top ten take roughly 0.15%. The sequenced material came from CD4+ T cells sorted from blood. The receptors come from a human donor in good health. Both conserved end residues are part of each CDR3.

V: TRBV10-3
J: TRBJ1-6
CDR3: CAISEGGNSPLHF

V: TRBV18
J: TRBJ1-5
CDR3: CASSPMGGLNQPQHF

V: TRBV27
J: TRBJ1-1
CDR3: CASSSAGTEAFF

V: TRBV2
J: TRBJ2-7
CDR3: CASQDPPGKSYEQYF

V: TRBV7-2
J: TRBJ2-5
CDR3: CASSLARVAGQGIGQETQYF

V: TRBV5-8
J: TRBJ1-2
CDR3: CASSFLGQENYGYTF

V: TRBV6-5
J: TRBJ2-2
CDR3: CASSYSLAAGELFF

V: TRBV11-3
J: TRBJ2-5
CDR3: CASSPWTSGGKETQYF

V: TRBV5-1
J: TRBJ2-3
CDR3: CASSLEDTQYF

V: TRBV10-3
J: TRBJ1-1
CDR3: CAISDGGLENTEAFF

V: TRBV4-1
J: TRBJ1-5
CDR3: CASSQRDANQPQHF

V: TRBV19
J: TRBJ2-1
CDR3: CASSSPRTGGAYNEQFF

V: TRBV13
J: TRBJ2-7
CDR3: CASSLRRVNYEQYF

V: TRBV7-9
J: TRBJ2-5
CDR3: CASSLLTLAGIFQETQYF

V: TRBV4-2
J: TRBJ2-7
CDR3: CASSRDRDQDEQYF

V: TRBV6-4
J: TRBJ1-2
CDR3: CASSGPDSRGYTF

V: TRBV12-5
J: TRBJ1-6
CDR3: CASGRGTGVNNSPLHF

V: TRBV5-1
J: TRBJ2-1
CDR3: CASSLVPGSGGSYNEQFF

V: TRBV19
J: TRBJ1-5
CDR3: CASSTDRVRLSGNQPQHF

V: TRBV28
J: TRBJ1-4
CDR3: CASSLGGALEKLFF

V: TRBV18
J: TRBJ1-5
CDR3: CASSPDSYSPQHF

V: TRBV19
J: TRBJ1-1
CDR3: CASSTYRGNAEAFF

V: TRBV15
J: TRBJ1-2
CDR3: CATSRATGGPLGYGYTF

V: TRBV7-9
J: TRBJ1-2
CDR3: CASSLVGTGGFNYGYTF

V: TRBV5-1
J: TRBJ1-5
CDR3: CASSLGGAESNQPQHF

V: TRBV6-5
J: TRBJ2-2
CDR3: CASTPPQGDTGELFF

V: TRBV15
J: TRBJ1-3
CDR3: CATSSDLGTRSGNTIYF

V: TRBV5-4
J: TRBJ2-7
CDR3: CASSAGPYEQYF

V: TRBV5-4
J: TRBJ1-3
CDR3: CASSLEDMGNTIYF

V: TRBV9
J: TRBJ1-2
CDR3: CASSVEQGGYGYTF

V: TRBV5-5
J: TRBJ1-1
CDR3: CASSLESGTGAFF

V: TRBV7-3
J: TRBJ2-1
CDR3: CASSLGEALYNEQFF

V: TRBV19
J: TRBJ2-3
CDR3: CASRDLGARSTDTQYF

V: TRBV30
J: TRBJ2-3
CDR3: CAWSLRGGFTDTQYF

V: TRBV6-6
J: TRBJ2-7
CDR3: CASRGAVYEQYF

V: TRBV7-9
J: TRBJ1-5
CDR3: CASSLDFFGNQPQHF

V: TRBV6-1
J: TRBJ2-5
CDR3: CASSESISGTGKETQYF

V: TRBV28
J: TRBJ2-2
CDR3: CASSLGGANTGELFF

V: TRBV18
J: TRBJ1-5
CDR3: CASSPSDQPQHF

V: TRBV30
J: TRBJ1-6
CDR3: CASSGTAPSPLHF

V: TRBV7-2
J: TRBJ2-1
CDR3: CASSSKTSGDNEQFF

V: TRBV7-3
J: TRBJ1-1
CDR3: CASSLGGQTNTEAFF